This T cell receptor (beta chain) was captured by sequencing in a study of early T cells in non-severe SARS-CoV-2 infection. This clonotype was seen ten or more times. One entry per CDR3 protein, called by TCRdb with MiXCR from the 5' RACE reads. The sample yields 60,000 or so distinct CDR3 sequences, 8% to 13% seen once. CDR3 size: 19 residues. The J segment lost 2 bases and the V segment lost 2 bases, leaving 17 bases of the junction unmatched. Germline CDR1 reads MRHNA; CDR2 reads SNTAGT. Specimen: whole blood. The chain recombines TRBV6-4 with TRBJ1-1; 7 bases line up with TRBD1. This sequence originates from an adult who was a healthcare worker with PCR-confirmed SARS-CoV-2 infection or an uninfected control (not recorded which). The CDR3 loop reads CASSDPQSAKDRSNTEAFF. The CDR3 nucleotides are TGTGCCAGCAGTGACCCACAATCAGCCAAGGACAGGAGTAACACTGAAGCTTTCTTT.